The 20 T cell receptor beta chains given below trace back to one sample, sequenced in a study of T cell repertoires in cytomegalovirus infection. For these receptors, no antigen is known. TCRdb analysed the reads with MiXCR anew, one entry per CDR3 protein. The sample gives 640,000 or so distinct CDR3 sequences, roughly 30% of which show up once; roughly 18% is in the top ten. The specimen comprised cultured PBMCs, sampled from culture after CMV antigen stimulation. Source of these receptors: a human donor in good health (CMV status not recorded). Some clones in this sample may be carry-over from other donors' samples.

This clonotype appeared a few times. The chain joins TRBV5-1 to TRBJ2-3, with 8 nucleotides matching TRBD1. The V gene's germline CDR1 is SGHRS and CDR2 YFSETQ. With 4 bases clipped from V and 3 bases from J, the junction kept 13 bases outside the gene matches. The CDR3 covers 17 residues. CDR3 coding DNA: TGCGCCAGCAGCCTGCTTTCAGACAGGGGAATGACAGATACGCAGTATTTT. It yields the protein CASSLLSDRGMTDTQYF.

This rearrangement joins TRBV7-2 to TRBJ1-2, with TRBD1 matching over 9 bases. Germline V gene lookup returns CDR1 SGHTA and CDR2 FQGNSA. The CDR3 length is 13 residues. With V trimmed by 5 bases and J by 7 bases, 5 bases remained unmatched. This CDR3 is CASSVRDRAGYTF. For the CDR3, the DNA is TGTGCCAGCAGCGTCCGGGACAGGGCTGGCTACACCTTC.

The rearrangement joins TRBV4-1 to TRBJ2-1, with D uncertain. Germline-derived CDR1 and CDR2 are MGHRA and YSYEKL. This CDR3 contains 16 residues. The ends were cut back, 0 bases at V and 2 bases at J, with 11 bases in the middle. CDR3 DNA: TGCGCCAGCAGCCAAGACCTCCCCCCTCCCTACAATGAGCAGTTCTTC. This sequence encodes CASSQDLPPPYNEQFF.

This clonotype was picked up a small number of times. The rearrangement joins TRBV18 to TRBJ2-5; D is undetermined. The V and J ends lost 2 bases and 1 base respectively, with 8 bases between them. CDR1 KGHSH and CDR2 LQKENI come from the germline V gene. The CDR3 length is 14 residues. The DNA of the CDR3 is TGTGCCAGCTCACCAGGGCGGATCCAAGAGACCCAGTACTTC. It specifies CASSPGRIQETQYF. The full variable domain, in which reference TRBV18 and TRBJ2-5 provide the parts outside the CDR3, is NAGVMQNPRHLVRRRGQEARLRCSPMKGHSHVYWYRQLPEEGLKFMVYLQKENIIDESGMPKERFSAEFPKEGPSILRIQQVVRGDSAAYFCASSPGRIQETQYFGPGTRLLVL.

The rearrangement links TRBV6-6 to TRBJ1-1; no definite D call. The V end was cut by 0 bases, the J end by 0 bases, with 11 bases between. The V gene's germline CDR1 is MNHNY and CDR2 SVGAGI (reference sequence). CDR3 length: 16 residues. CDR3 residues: CASSYSVDKLNTEAFF. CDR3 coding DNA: TGTGCCAGCAGTTACTCGGTAGACAAGTTGAACACTGAAGCTTTCTTT.

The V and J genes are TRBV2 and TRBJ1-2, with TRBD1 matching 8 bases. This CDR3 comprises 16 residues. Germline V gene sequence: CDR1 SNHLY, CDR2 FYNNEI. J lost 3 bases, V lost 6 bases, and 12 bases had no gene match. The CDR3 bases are TGTGCCAGCAGAGACCTCCGGGACAGGTTGCACTATGGCTACACCTTC. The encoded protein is CASRDLRDRLHYGYTF. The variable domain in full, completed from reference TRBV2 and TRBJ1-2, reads EPEVTQTPSHQVTQMGQEVILRCVPISNHLYFYWYRQILGQKVEFLVSFYNNEISEKSEIFDDQFSVERPDGSNFTLKIRSTKLEDSAMYFCASRDLRDRLHYGYTFGSGTRLTVV.

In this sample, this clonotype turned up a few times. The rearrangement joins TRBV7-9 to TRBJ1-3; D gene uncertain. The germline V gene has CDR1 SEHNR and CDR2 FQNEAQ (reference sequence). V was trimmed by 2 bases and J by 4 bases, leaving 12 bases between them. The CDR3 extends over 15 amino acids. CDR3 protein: CASSLKGLEGNTIYF. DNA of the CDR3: TGTGCCAGCAGCTTAAAAGGGCTGGAAGGAAACACCATATATTTT.

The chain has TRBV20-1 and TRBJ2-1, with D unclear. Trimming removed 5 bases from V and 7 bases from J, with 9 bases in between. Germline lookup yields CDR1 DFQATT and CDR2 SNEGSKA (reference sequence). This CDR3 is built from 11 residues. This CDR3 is CSAATVNEQFF. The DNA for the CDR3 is TGCAGTGCTGCCACGGTGAATGAGCAGTTCTTC.

The CDR3 nucleotides read TGCAGTGCTAGAGATCCCAGGGAGGGCACAGATACGCAGTATTTT. Translating gives CSARDPREGTDTQYF. The chain links TRBV20-1 to TRBJ2-3; possibly TRBD2 for D (6 bases). V lost 0 bases, J lost 1 base, and 11 bases lay in between. The CDR3 is 15 residues long. CDR1 DFQATT and CDR2 SNEGSKA come from the germline V gene (reference sequence).

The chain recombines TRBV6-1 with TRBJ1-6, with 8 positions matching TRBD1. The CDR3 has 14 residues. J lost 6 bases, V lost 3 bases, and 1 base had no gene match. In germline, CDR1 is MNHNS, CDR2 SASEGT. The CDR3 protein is CASSETGVNSPLHF. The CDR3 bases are TGTGCCAGCAGTGAGACAGGGGTTAATTCACCCCTCCACTTT.

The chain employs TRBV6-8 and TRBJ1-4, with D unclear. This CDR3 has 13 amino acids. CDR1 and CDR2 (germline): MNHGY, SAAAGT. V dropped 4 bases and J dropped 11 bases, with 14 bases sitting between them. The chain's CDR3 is CASSSRDESKLFF. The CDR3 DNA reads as TGTGCCAGCAGTTCCCGCGACGAGTCCAAACTGTTTTTT.

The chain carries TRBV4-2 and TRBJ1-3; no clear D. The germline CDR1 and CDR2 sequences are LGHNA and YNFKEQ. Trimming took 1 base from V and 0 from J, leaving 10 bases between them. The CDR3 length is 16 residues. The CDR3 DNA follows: TGTGCCAGCAGCCAAGTAAACTCCAACTCTGGAAACACCATATATTTT. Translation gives CASSQVNSNSGNTIYF.

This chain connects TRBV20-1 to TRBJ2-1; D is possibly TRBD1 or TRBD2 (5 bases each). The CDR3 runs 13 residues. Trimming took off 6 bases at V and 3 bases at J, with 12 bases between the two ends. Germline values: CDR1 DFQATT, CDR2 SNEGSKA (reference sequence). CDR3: CSAAGTNYNEQFF. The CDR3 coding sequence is TGCAGTGCAGCAGGGACCAACTACAATGAGCAGTTCTTC.

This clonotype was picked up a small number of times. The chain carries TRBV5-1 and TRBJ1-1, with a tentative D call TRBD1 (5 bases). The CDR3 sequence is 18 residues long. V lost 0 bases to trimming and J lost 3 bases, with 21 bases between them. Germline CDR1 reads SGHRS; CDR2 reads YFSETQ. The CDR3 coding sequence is TGCGCCAGCAGCTTGGTCGGGCCCTGGAGCCCGGGGGACACTGAAGCTTTCTTT. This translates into CASSLVGPWSPGDTEAFF. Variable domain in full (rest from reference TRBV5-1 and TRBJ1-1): KAGVTQTPRYLIKTRGQQVTLSCSPISGHRSVSWYQQTPGQGLQFLFEYFSETQRNKGNFPGRFSGRQFSNSRSEMNVSTLELGDSALYLCASSLVGPWSPGDTEAFFGQGTRLTVV.

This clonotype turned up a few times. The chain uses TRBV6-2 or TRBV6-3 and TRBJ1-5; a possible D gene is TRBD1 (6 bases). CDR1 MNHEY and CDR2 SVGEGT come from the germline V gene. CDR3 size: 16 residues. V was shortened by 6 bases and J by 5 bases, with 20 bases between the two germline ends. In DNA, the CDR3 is TGTGCCAGCAGGAATTTCGACAGGACGTGGGATCAGCCCCAGCATTTT. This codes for CASRNFDRTWDQPQHF.

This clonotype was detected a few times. The chain's CDR3 is CASSMGTSGSNEQYF. CDR3 in DNA: TGTGCCAGTAGTATGGGGACTAGCGGGAGTAACGAGCAGTACTTC. The J gene is TRBJ2-7, the V gene TRBV19; 14 bases map to TRBD2. The length of the CDR3 is 15 residues. With V trimmed by 3 bases and J by 5 bases, 3 bases remained unmatched. CDR1 and CDR2 (germline): LNHDA, SQIVND (reference sequence). Complete variable domain (other parts from reference TRBV19 and TRBJ2-7): DGGITQSPKYLFRKEGQNVTLSCEQNLNHDAMYWYRQDPGQGLRLIYYSQIVNDFQKGDIAEGYSVSREKKESFPLTVTSAQKNPTAFYLCASSMGTSGSNEQYFGPGTRLTVT.

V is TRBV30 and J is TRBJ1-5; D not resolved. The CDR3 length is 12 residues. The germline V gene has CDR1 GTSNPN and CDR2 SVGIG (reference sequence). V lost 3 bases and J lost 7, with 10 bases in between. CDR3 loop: CAWSAQGQPQHF. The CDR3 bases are TGTGCCTGGAGCGCACAAGGGCAGCCCCAGCATTTT.

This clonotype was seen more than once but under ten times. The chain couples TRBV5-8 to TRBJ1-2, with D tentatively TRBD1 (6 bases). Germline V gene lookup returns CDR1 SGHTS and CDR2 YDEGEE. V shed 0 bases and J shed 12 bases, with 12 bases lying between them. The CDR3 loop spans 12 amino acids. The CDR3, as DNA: TGTGCCAGCAGCTTGGACGGGCCAGGGGACACCTTC. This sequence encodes CASSLDGPGDTF.

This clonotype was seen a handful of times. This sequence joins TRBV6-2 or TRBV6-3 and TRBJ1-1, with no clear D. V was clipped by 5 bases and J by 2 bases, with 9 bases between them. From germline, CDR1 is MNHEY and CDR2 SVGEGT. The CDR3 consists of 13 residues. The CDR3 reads CASSLQINTEAFF. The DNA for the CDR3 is TGTGCCAGCAGTCTTCAGATAAACACTGAAGCTTTCTTT.

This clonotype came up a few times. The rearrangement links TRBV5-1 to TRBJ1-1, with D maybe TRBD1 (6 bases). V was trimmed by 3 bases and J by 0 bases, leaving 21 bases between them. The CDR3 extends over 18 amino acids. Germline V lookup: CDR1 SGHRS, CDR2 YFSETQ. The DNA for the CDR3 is TGCGCCAGCAGCTCGGGGGGCCCCGATGGGGTTATGAACACTGAAGCTTTCTTT. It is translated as CASSSGGPDGVMNTEAFF.